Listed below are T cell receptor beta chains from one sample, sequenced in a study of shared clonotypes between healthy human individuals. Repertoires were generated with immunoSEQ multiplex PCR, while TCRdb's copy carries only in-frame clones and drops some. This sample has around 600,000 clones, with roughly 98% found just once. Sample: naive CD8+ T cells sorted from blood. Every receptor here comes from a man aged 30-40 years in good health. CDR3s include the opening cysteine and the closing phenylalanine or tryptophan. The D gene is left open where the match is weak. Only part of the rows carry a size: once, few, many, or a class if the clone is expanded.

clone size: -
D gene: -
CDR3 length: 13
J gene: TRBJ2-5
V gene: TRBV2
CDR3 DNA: TGTGCCAGCAGCGGATATAAAGAAGAGACCCAGTACTTC
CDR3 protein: CASSGYKEETQYF

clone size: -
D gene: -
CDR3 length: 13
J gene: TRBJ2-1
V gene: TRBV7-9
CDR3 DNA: TGTGCCACCGGGAACAGCGGATTCGTTGAGCAGTTCTTC
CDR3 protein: CATGNSGFVEQFF

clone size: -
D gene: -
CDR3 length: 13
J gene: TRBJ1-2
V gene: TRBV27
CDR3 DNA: TGTGCCAGCAGTTTAGGCAGTAACTATGGCTACACCTTC
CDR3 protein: CASSLGSNYGYTF

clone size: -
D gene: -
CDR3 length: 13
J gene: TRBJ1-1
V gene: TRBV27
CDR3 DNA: TGTGCCAGCAGTTTCAGGGGATACACTGAAGCTTTCTTT
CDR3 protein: CASSFRGYTEAFF

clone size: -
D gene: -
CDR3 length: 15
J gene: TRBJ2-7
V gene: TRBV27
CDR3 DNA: TGTGCCAGCAGGATTACGGGACATAACACAAACGAGCAGTACTTC
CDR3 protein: CASRITGHNTNEQYF

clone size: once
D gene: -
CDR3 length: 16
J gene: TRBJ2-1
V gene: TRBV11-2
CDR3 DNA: TGTGCCAGCAGCAAACAGGGGACTAACATATACAATGAGCAGTTCTTC
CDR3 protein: CASSKQGTNIYNEQFF

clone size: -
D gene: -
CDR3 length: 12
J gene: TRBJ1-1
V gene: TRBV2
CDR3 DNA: TGTGCCAGCAGTGGGTCTTTTAGTGAAGCTTTCTTT
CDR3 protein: CASSGSFSEAFF

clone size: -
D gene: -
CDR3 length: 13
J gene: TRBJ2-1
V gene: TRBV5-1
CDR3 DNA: TGCGCCAGCAGCCCCGGTGTTTGGGATGAGCAGTTCTTC
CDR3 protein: CASSPGVWDEQFF

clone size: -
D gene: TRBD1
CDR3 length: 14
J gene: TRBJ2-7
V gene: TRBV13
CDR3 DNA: TGTGCCAGCAGCCCCCGGGACAGGACCTACGAGCAGTACTTC
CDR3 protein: CASSPRDRTYEQYF

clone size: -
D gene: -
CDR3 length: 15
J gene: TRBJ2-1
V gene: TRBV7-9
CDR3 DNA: TGTGCCAGCAGCTTACTCCAGGGACCCTACAATGAGCAGTTCTTC
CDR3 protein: CASSLLQGPYNEQFF

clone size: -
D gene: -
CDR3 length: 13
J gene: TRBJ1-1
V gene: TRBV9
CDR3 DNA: TGTGCCAGCAGCCGAGGACAGCTCACTGAAGCTTTCTTT
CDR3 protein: CASSRGQLTEAFF

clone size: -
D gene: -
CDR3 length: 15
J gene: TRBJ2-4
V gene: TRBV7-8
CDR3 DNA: TGTGCCAGCAGCCACGGGTACGGGGACAAAAACATTCAGTACTTC
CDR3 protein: CASSHGYGDKNIQYF

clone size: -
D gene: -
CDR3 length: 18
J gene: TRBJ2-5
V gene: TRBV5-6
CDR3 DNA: TGTGCCAGCAGCTTGGAGACCACCGGGACATTGGGCCAAGAGACCCAGTACTTC
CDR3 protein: CASSLETTGTLGQETQYF

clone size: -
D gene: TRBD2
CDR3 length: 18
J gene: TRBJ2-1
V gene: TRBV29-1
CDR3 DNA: TGCAGCGTTGAAGATCTAGTAGCGGGACCGAGCTCCTACAATGAGCAGTTCTTC
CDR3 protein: CSVEDLVAGPSSYNEQFF

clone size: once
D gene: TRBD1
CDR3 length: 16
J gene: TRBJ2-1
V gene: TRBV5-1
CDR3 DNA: TGCGCCAGCAGCTTGGCCGTTGGGACAGGGGGCAATGAGCAGTTCTTC
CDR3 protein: CASSLAVGTGGNEQFF

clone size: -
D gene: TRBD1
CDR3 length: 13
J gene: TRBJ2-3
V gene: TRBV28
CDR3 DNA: TGTGCCAGCAGTCCTACAGGGGGAGATACGCAGTATTTT
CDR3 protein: CASSPTGGDTQYF